A single sample gave rise to the 31 T cell receptor beta chains below, sequenced in a study of shared clonotypes between healthy human individuals. Only in-frame clones appear in the TCRdb table, and some are missing; sequencing was by immunoSEQ multiplex PCR. The table lists 2 million to 2.5 million clones, 85% to 95% of them singletons. Sequenced input: naive CD4+ T cells from PBMCs. Noted subset: CD45RA+ positively selected. These receptors were collected from a man aged 18 to 30 in good health. Some clones in this sample may be carry-over from other donors' samples.

Of note for this clone: The sample contains more than one DNA sequence encoding this CDR3. This chain joins TRBV5-1 and TRBJ2-2; 7 bases map to TRBD1. The CDR3 loop spans 14 amino acids. Germline V gene sequence: CDR1 SGHRS, CDR2 YFSETQ. Trimming removed 4 bases from V and 2 bases from J; junction bases left unmatched: 2. The CDR3 reads CASSGTVNTGELFF. In nucleotides, the CDR3 is TGCGCCAGCAGCGGGACAGTTAACACCGGGGAGCTGTTTTTT.

This chain joins TRBV28 and TRBJ2-1; D is possibly TRBD2 (6 bases). This CDR3 region has 17 residues. Germline CDR1 is MDHEN and CDR2 is SYDVKM. The germline V and J ends were trimmed by 5 bases and 3 bases, with 20 bases remaining between them. CDR3 loop: CASSPPIGSGRYNEQFF. For the CDR3, the DNA is TGTGCCAGCAGTCCACCTATTGGAAGCGGGCGCTACAATGAGCAGTTCTTC.

This clone has just one count. The same CDR3 can be traced to other DNA sequences in this sample. The rearrangement links TRBV5-1 to TRBJ1-2; the D is unclear. The germline V gene has CDR1 SGHRS and CDR2 YFSETQ. Trimming took off 3 bases at V and 8 bases at J, with 11 bases between the two ends. CDR3 size: 12 residues. The DNA for the CDR3 is TGCGCCAGCAGCTCGGGTGGAGAGGGCTACACCTTC. It is translated as CASSSGGEGYTF.

The CDR3 spells CASSPDAGGFGTEAFF. In DNA form, the CDR3 reads TGTGCCAGCAGCCCCGATGCAGGGGGCTTTGGCACTGAAGCTTTCTTT. The rearrangement joins TRBV5-6 to TRBJ1-1, with 8 bases aligning to TRBD1. CDR1 and CDR2 from the germline V gene are SGHDT and YYEEEE. CDR3 length: 16 residues. The trim removed 4 bases at V and 4 bases at J, leaving 12 bases unmatched. Looking up the rest from reference TRBV5-6 and TRBJ1-1 gives the full variable domain: DAGVTQSPTHLIKTRGQQVTLRCSPKSGHDTVSWYQQALGQGPQFIFQYYEEEERQRGNFPDRFSGHQFPNYSSELNVNALLLGDSALYLCASSPDAGGFGTEAFFGQGTRLTVV.

This chain uses TRBV5-1 with TRBJ2-2; tentatively, D is TRBD1 or TRBD2 (5 bases each). Germline V lookup: CDR1 SGHRS, CDR2 YFSETQ. The CDR3 is 14 residues long. V was pared by 5 bases and J by 4 bases, with 12 bases between. The CDR3 region is CASREGMSTGELFF. CDR3 coding DNA: TGCGCCAGCAGAGAGGGGATGAGCACCGGGGAGCTGTTTTTT. The full variable domain, its missing parts supplied by reference TRBV5-1 and TRBJ2-2, is KAGVTQTPRYLIKTRGQQVTLSCSPISGHRSVSWYQQTPGQGLQFLFEYFSETQRNKGNFPGRFSGRQFSNSRSEMNVSTLELGDSALYLCASREGMSTGELFFGEGSRLTVL.

This clone was picked up one time. V gene TRBV5-4 combines with J gene TRBJ2-2; 7 nucleotides match TRBD2. V lost 4 bases, J lost 0 bases, and 6 bases stayed unmatched. The CDR3 is 16 amino acids. In germline, CDR1 is SGHNT, CDR2 YYREEE (reference sequence). The CDR3 reads CASSPRTSTNTGELFF. The CDR3 bases are TGTGCCAGCAGCCCTCGGACTAGTACGAACACCGGGGAGCTGTTTTTT.

The J gene is TRBJ2-1, the V gene TRBV20-1; D gene unclear. Trimming removed 3 bases from V and 10 bases from J, with 10 bases in between. The germline V gene has CDR1 DFQATT and CDR2 SNEGSKA (reference sequence). This CDR3 region has 11 residues. This CDR3 reads CSASAADEQFF. In nucleotides, the CDR3 is TGCAGTGCTAGCGCAGCAGACGAGCAGTTCTTC.

The gene calls are TRBV27 and TRBJ2-7, with a tentative D call TRBD2 (6 bases). The CDR3 is made up of 17 amino acids. The V gene's germline CDR1 is MNHEY and CDR2 SMNVEV (reference sequence). Trimming cost V 0 bases and J 2 bases, with 17 bases left between them. Written as DNA, the CDR3 is TGTGCCAGCAGTTTATCGATCTTTCGGGAGCGTGCCTACGAGCAGTACTTC. Translated: CASSLSIFRERAYEQYF.

The chain joins TRBV5-4 to TRBJ1-2, with TRBD1 identical over 7 bases. CDR3 size: 15 residues. Per germline, CDR1 SGHNT and CDR2 YYREEE (reference sequence). V gave up 4 bases and J gave up 0 bases; unmatched junction bases: 6. The CDR3 region is CASSGQAIANYGYTF. As DNA, the CDR3 is TGTGCCAGCAGCGGACAGGCTATAGCTAACTATGGCTACACCTTC.

Concerning this clone: Different DNA sequences within this sample yield the same CDR3. The V call is TRBV9, the J call TRBJ2-7, with D unclear. Germline CDR1 and CDR2: SGDLS and YYNGEE. Trimming shortened V by 2 bases and J by 0 bases, and 9 bases separated the two germline ends. The CDR3 spans 14 residues. The CDR3 here is CASSVGRGSYEQYF. CDR3 nucleotide sequence: TGTGCCAGCAGCGTCGGACGCGGCTCCTACGAGCAGTACTTC.

The CDR3 spells CASSVRGEVLEKLFF. The CDR3 nucleotides are TGTGCCAGCAGCGTAAGGGGGGAAGTTCTGGAAAAACTGTTTTTT. The chain uses TRBV9 and TRBJ1-4; weak D call: TRBD1 (6 bases). The CDR3 runs to 15 residues. V was trimmed by 1 base and J by 8 bases, leaving 15 bases between them. From germline, CDR1 is SGDLS and CDR2 YYNGEE.

The genes are TRBV5-1 and TRBJ2-1, with 8 bases fitting TRBD2. The CDR3 consists of 14 residues. Germline V gene sequence: CDR1 SGHRS, CDR2 YFSETQ. V gave up 6 bases and J gave up 5 bases; unmatched junction bases: 7. CDR3 DNA sequence: TGCGCCAGCACGAGGGTTAGCGGGAACAATGAGCAGTTCTTC. Protein product: CASTRVSGNNEQFF.

This clone has just a few counts. The chain employs TRBV7-3 and TRBJ1-1; possibly TRBD1 for D (5 bases). Deletions cut 2 bases from V and 2 bases from J, with 9 bases between. CDR3 size: 14 residues. Germline CDR1 reads SGHTA; CDR2 reads FQGTGA. CDR3 sequence (DNA): TGTGCCAGCAGCTTACTAGGGGATAACACTGAAGCTTTCTTT. Its protein is CASSLLGDNTEAFF.

As to this clone: In the same sample, other DNA sequences code for this CDR3. The chain combines TRBV30 with TRBJ1-5; D is undetermined. V gave up 3 bases and J gave up 0 bases, with 6 bases separating them. The germline gives CDR1 GTSNPN, CDR2 SVGIG (reference sequence). CDR3 size: 13 residues. The CDR3 region has the DNA TGTGCCTGGAGCCCCGATAGCAATCAGCCCCAGCATTTT. Its protein product is CAWSPDSNQPQHF.

This clone showed up just once. The chain couples TRBV2 to TRBJ1-3; 7 bases are shared with TRBD1. Germline trimming cut 5 bases from V and 0 bases from J; bases unmatched to any gene: 4. The CDR3 extends over 15 amino acids. Germline V gene data show CDR1 as SNHLY and CDR2 as FYNNEI. The CDR3 loop reads CASSLQGSSGNTIYF. CDR3 DNA: TGTGCCAGCAGTTTACAGGGGAGCTCTGGAAACACCATATATTTT.

The chain recombines TRBV19 with TRBJ1-2; the match to TRBD1 covers 7 bases. Trimming took 3 bases from V and 4 from J; bases not matched to a gene: 2. CDR1 is LNHDA and CDR2 is SQIVND in the germline V gene (reference sequence). The CDR3 is 13 residues long. Here the CDR3 DNA reads TGTGCCAGTAGTATGCGACAGGGCTATGGCTACACCTTC. Amino acid sequence: CASSMRQGYGYTF.

The rearrangement joins TRBV5-1 to TRBJ2-7; no firm D call. The CDR3 sequence is 12 residues long. The V and J ends lost 4 bases and 9 bases respectively, with 14 bases between them. In germline, CDR1 is SGHRS, CDR2 YFSETQ. The CDR3 sequence is CASSPEAKRQYF. The CDR3 DNA sequence: TGCGCCAGCAGCCCCGAAGCCAAGCGGCAGTACTTC.

The chain recombines TRBV28 with TRBJ1-4, with D unclear. Germline CDR1 reads MDHEN; CDR2 reads SYDVKM. The CDR3 has 14 residues. The ends were cut back, 5 bases at V and 0 bases at J, with 7 bases in the middle. In nucleotides, the CDR3 is TGTGCCAGCAGTATCACTGCAACTAATGAAAAACTGTTTTTT. It encodes CASSITATNEKLFF.

J is TRBJ2-7 and V is TRBV7-3; D may be TRBD1 (6 bases). The germline V and J ends were trimmed by 2 bases and 1 base, with 12 bases remaining between them. CDR3 length: 15 amino acids. Germline V gives CDR1 SGHTA, CDR2 FQGTGA. CDR3 in amino acids: CASSLGPGASYEQYF. The CDR3 DNA sequence: TGTGCCAGCAGCTTAGGGCCAGGGGCATCCTACGAGCAGTACTTC.

The rearrangement joins TRBV2 to TRBJ2-3; the match to TRBD2 covers 7 bases. Germline CDR1 reads SNHLY; CDR2 reads FYNNEI. Trimming cost V 7 bases and J 3 bases; bases outside gene matches: 13. The CDR3 length is 16 residues. CDR3 amino acids: CASKGQLGGKTDTQYF. CDR3 bases: TGTGCCAGCAAGGGCCAATTGGGGGGGAAGACAGATACGCAGTATTTT. The variable domain in full, completed from reference TRBV2 and TRBJ2-3, reads EPEVTQTPSHQVTQMGQEVILRCVPISNHLYFYWYRQILGQKVEFLVSFYNNEISEKSEIFDDQFSVERPDGSNFTLKIRSTKLEDSAMYFCASKGQLGGKTDTQYFGPGTRLTVL.

V gene TRBV4-2 combines with J gene TRBJ1-2, with D tentatively TRBD1 (6 bases). V dropped 3 bases and J dropped 6 bases, with 23 bases sitting between them. The CDR3 is 17 amino acids. Germline V gene sequence: CDR1 LGHNA, CDR2 YNFKEQ. As DNA, the CDR3 is TGTGCCAGCAGCCAGACACGGCAGGGGTCTACTGGTGATGGCTACACCTTC. It yields the protein CASSQTRQGSTGDGYTF.

This clone was seen ten or more times. The chain carries TRBV27 and TRBJ1-5; D unclear. V lost 3 bases and J lost 4, with 7 bases in between. This CDR3 is 13 amino acids long. Germline CDR1 MNHEY, CDR2 SMNVEV (reference sequence). The CDR3 reads CASSFNQNQPQHF. The DNA of the CDR3 is TGTGCCAGCAGTTTCAATCAGAATCAGCCCCAGCATTTT.

The rearrangement links TRBV10-1 to TRBJ2-7; D is ambiguous. Trimming stripped 5 bases from V and 0 bases from J, with 11 bases between. Germline V gene data show CDR1 as WNHNN and CDR2 as SYGVQD (reference sequence). CDR3 length: 14 amino acids. CDR3 region: CASSQTASSYEQYF. CDR3 DNA sequence: TGCGCCAGCAGTCAGACGGCCAGCTCCTACGAGCAGTACTTC.

This clone occurred once. The chain couples TRBV27 to TRBJ2-3; D is possibly TRBD2 (6 bases). Between the trimmed V and J ends, which lost 8 bases and 6 bases, there was a span of 18 bases. The CDR3 sequence is 14 residues long. The germline V gene has CDR1 MNHEY and CDR2 SMNVEV (reference sequence). In DNA form, the CDR3 reads TGTGCCAGCGGCCGTAAACTAGCCTCCGATACGCAGTATTTT. It yields the protein CASGRKLASDTQYF.

V is TRBV28 and J is TRBJ2-1; 11 nucleotides match TRBD1. The CDR3 runs to 14 residues. Germline V gene lookup returns CDR1 MDHEN and CDR2 SYDVKM. The J segment lost 8 bases and the V segment lost 4 bases, leaving 4 bases of the junction unmatched. The CDR3 here is CASSSPGQGDEQFF. CDR3 DNA: TGTGCCAGCAGTTCTCCGGGACAGGGGGATGAGCAGTTCTTC.

The chain carries TRBV28 and TRBJ2-7, with a weak D call TRBD1 (6 bases). Germline CDR1 and CDR2: MDHEN and SYDVKM. V gave up 7 bases and J gave up 0 bases, with 16 bases separating them. The CDR3 runs to 15 residues. CDR3 sequence (DNA): TGTGCCAGCACCATGGACAGTCTGGGCTCCTACGAGCAGTACTTC. Its translation: CASTMDSLGSYEQYF.

V and J are TRBV28 and TRBJ1-2, with no clear D. Germline-derived CDR1 and CDR2 are MDHEN and SYDVKM. This CDR3 contains 12 residues. The V and J ends lost 11 bases and 3 bases respectively, with 13 bases between them. The CDR3 DNA sequence: TGTGCCGGCTCTGGCAGTGACTATGGCTACACCTTC. It yields the protein CAGSGSDYGYTF.

The chain joins TRBV6-1 to TRBJ2-3; 10 nucleotides agree with TRBD1. The CDR3 has 15 residues. The V segment lost 5 bases and the J segment 3 bases; nucleotides outside the gene matches: 5. Germline CDR1 is MNHNS and CDR2 is SASEGT. CDR3 region: CASSTPGQGTDTQYF. The CDR3 nucleotides are TGTGCCAGCAGTACCCCGGGACAGGGGACAGATACGCAGTATTTT.

This sequence joins TRBV18 and TRBJ1-2; D not resolved. Trimming shortened V by 2 bases and J by 8 bases, and 15 bases separated the two germline ends. The CDR3 length is 14 residues. CDR1 and CDR2 (germline): KGHSH, LQKENI. This chain's CDR3 is CASSPNGEPGGYTF. In DNA, the CDR3 is TGTGCCAGCTCACCAAACGGGGAGCCTGGAGGCTACACCTTC.

The chain recombines TRBV4-2 with TRBJ2-1, with 14 positions matching TRBD2. CDR3 length: 20 amino acids. V shed 1 base and J 0 bases; nucleotides not matched to a gene: 8. CDR1 is LGHNA, CDR2 YNFKEQ, per germline. The CDR3 spells CASSQGLAGGPSYSYNEQFF. The CDR3 DNA sequence: TGTGCCAGCAGCCAAGGACTAGCGGGAGGGCCCTCCTACTCCTACAATGAGCAGTTCTTC.

This chain joins TRBV6-5 and TRBJ1-5, with D uncertain. CDR1 MNHEY and CDR2 SVGAGI come from the germline V gene. The CDR3 is made up of 13 amino acids. V was shortened by 2 bases and J by 5 bases, with 7 bases between the two germline ends. The CDR3 coding sequence is TGTGCCAGCAGTTACCGAGGGTATCAGCCCCAGCATTTT. It encodes CASSYRGYQPQHF.